One T cell receptor (beta chain) is described in this entry. The data are from a study of CD8 T cells in ankylosing spondylitis. Germline CDR1 is SEHNR and CDR2 is FQNEAQ (reference sequence). The CDR3 sequence is 15 residues long. V lost 4 bases to trimming and J lost 1 base, with 13 bases between them. Using its own MiXCR run on the 5' RACE reads, TCRdb lists one record per CDR3 protein. The data hold 100,000 to 150,000 distinct CDR3 sequences, with 9.3% observed a single time. The sequence came from a male donor with ankylosing spondylitis or in good health (not recorded which). This chain joins TRBV7-9 and TRBJ1-1; TRBD1 is a possible D gene (6 bases). Sequences were obtained from blood, either unsorted or a sorted T cell fraction (not recorded which). CDR3 amino acids: CASSSNKQGNTEAFF. The DNA for the CDR3 is TGTGCCAGCAGCTCAAACAAACAGGGGAACACTGAAGCTTTCTTT.